This T cell receptor (beta chain) comes out of a study of shared clonotypes between healthy human individuals. Looking at the study overall: With ages of 18 to 49, the donors were two women and three men. Per donor, three plates held CD4 naive cells, three held CD4 memory, two held CD8 naive and one held CD8 memory. Study-level results: Depth was large, yet rarefaction showed that sorted-subset sequencing was incomplete.

To note about this clone: Its antigen is undetermined.

The J segment lost 2 bases and the V segment lost 7 bases, leaving 15 bases of the junction unmatched. Germline V gene sequence: CDR1 SQVTM, CDR2 ANQGSEA. This CDR3 is built from 16 residues. Generated by immunoSEQ multiplex PCR, the TCRdb table keeps only in-frame clones and is missing some. Of some 1.4 million clones listed, roughly 96% are singletons. CD4+ cell separation produced CD45RA+ naive and CD45RA-negative memory subsets. The material sequenced was naive CD4+ T cells sorted from blood. Indicated subset: CD45RA+ positively selected. The origin of this receptor is a man under 40 in good health. This chain connects TRBV29-1 to TRBJ2-3, with 7 bases that match TRBD2. The DNA of the CDR3 is TGCAGCGCCATGGAATGGACTAGGAGGGTCACAGATACGCAGTATTTT. This gives the protein CSAMEWTRRVTDTQYF.